A selection of T cell receptor beta chains follows, all from one sample in a study of CD8 T cells in ankylosing spondylitis. Each CDR3 protein is one row after TCRdb ran MiXCR on the 5' RACE reads. The table lists under 300,000 distinct CDR3 sequences, roughly 18% of them singletons. The sequenced sample was blood, either unsorted or a sorted T cell fraction (not recorded which). The receptor source for this set is a male donor with ankylosing spondylitis or in good health (not recorded which). Both conserved end residues are part of each CDR3. The D gene is left open where the match is weak. For some rows the clone size is stated as once, few or many, or as a class when expanded; others skip it.

many | . | TRBJ2-7 | TRBV5-1 | TGCGCCAGCAGCCCGTGGACATCCTACGAGCAGTACTTC | CASSPWTSYEQYF
. | . | TRBJ2-7 | TRBV9 | TGTGCCAGCAGCGTAGCAGCGGACCTCGAGCAGTACTTC | CASSVAADLEQYF
. | . | TRBJ2-3 | TRBV5-8 | TGTGCCAGCAATTCAGGGTACCCGTTGGATACGCAGTATTTT | CASNSGYPLDTQYF
. | . | TRBJ2-1 | TRBV24-1 | TGTGCCACCAGTGATCCAAGGACGGATTCGGATGAGCAGTTCTTC | CATSDPRTDSDEQFF
. | . | TRBJ2-3 | TRBV5-6 | TGTGCCAGCAGCTTGGCGTGGGAGGCAGATACGCAGTATTTT | CASSLAWEADTQYF
few | TRBD2 | TRBJ2-5 | TRBV29-1 | TGCAGCGTTGAAATAGCGGGAGAAGGAGAGACCCAGTACTTC | CSVEIAGEGETQYF
. | . | TRBJ1-1 | TRBV5-1 | TGCGCCAGCAGCTCCGGACAGTACACTGAAGCTTTCTTT | CASSSGQYTEAFF
. | TRBD2 | TRBJ2-1 | TRBV5-1 | TGCGCCAGCAGCTTGGAGGCTAGCGGGGGGACTAGGAATGAGCAGTTCTTC | CASSLEASGGTRNEQFF
. | . | TRBJ2-1 | TRBV12-3/TRBV12-4 | TGTGCCAGCTGGATTGGGGGCTCCTACAATGAGCAGTTCTTC | CASWIGGSYNEQFF
. | . | TRBJ2-5 | TRBV7-9 | TGTGCCAGCAGCTTAGCGGGGGATTACCCTGGGACCCAGTACTTC | CASSLAGDYPGTQYF
. | TRBD2 | TRBJ2-2 | TRBV29-1 | TGCAGCGTTGTAGCGGGAGGAAGCACCGGGGAGCTGTTTTTT | CSVVAGGSTGELFF
. | . | TRBJ2-5 | TRBV7-3 | TGTGCCAGCAGCACAACGCCCAACTCGGACGCGACATATCCTGGGAAAGAGACCCAGTACTTC | CASSTTPNSDATYPGKETQYF
few | . | TRBJ2-1 | TRBV29-1 | TGCAGCGTTGAATTAGAGGCTGTCAGCTCCTACAATGAGCAGTTCTTC | CSVELEAVSSYNEQFF
few | . | TRBJ2-4 | TRBV5-1 | TGCGCCAGCAGGGGCACGACGGGAGCAGACATTCAGTACTTC | CASRGTTGADIQYF
many | TRBD2 | TRBJ2-1 | TRBV5-1 | TGCGCCAGCAGCTTGGATGCGGGAGCCGGCTACAATGAGCAGTTCTTC | CASSLDAGAGYNEQFF
few | . | TRBJ2-2 | TRBV29-1 | TGCAGCGCCCGAGACGCGAACACCGGGGAGCTGTTTTTT | CSARDANTGELFF
few | . | TRBJ2-7 | TRBV5-1 | TGCGCCAGCAGCTTGGAAGGTAGTTGGCCAGCCTACGAGCAGTACTTC | CASSLEGSWPAYEQYF
many | . | TRBJ2-1 | TRBV3-1 | TGTGCCAGCAGCCAAGAGGGTGGTGAGCAGTTCTTC | CASSQEGGEQFF
. | . | TRBJ1-1 | TRBV4-2 | TGTGCCAGCAGCCAAGGTGTGGGGGTTGACACTGAAGCTTTCTTT | CASSQGVGVDTEAFF
. | . | TRBJ2-1 | TRBV29-1 | TGCAGCGCTTTGGGACGGGAGTACTACAATGAGCAGTTCTTC | CSALGREYYNEQFF
few | . | TRBJ2-1 | TRBV6-2/TRBV6-3 | TGTGCCAGCAGTTACCGAGACTACCCTAACTCCTACAATGAGCAGTTCTTC | CASSYRDYPNSYNEQFF
few | TRBD2 | TRBJ2-7 | TRBV4-1 | TGCGCCAGCAGCCAAGTCCTAGCGGGAGCCTACGAGCAGTACTTC | CASSQVLAGAYEQYF
. | . | TRBJ2-1 | TRBV20-1 | TGCAGTGCTAGAGTAGAGGCCTCACTATACAATGAGCAGTTCTTC | CSARVEASLYNEQFF
few | TRBD2 | TRBJ2-7 | TRBV29-1 | TGCAGCGCCGTGGGAGGGCAGGGCGATAGCTCCTACGAGCAGTACTTC | CSAVGGQGDSSYEQYF
many | TRBD2 | TRBJ2-1 | TRBV5-1 | TGCGCCAGCAGTCTGGCGGGAGGTGAGCAGTTCTTC | CASSLAGGEQFF
many | TRBD2 | TRBJ2-3 | TRBV7-2 | TGTGCCAGCAGACGGACTAGCGGGAGGCCTGGGGATACGCAGTATTTT | CASRRTSGRPGDTQYF
many | . | TRBJ2-1 | TRBV6-1 | TGTGCCAGCAGCCTCGGGACGTTCTTATACAATGAGCAGTTCTTC | CASSLGTFLYNEQFF
. | . | TRBJ2-1 | TRBV12-3/TRBV12-4 | TGTGCCAGCAGTTTAAACCCGGCGACCAATGTGCAGTTCTTC | CASSLNPATNVQFF
many | TRBD1 | TRBJ2-5 | TRBV29-1 | TGCAGCGCAACCTCGACAGGGCTCGGGGAGACCCAGTACTTC | CSATSTGLGETQYF
. | . | TRBJ1-1 | TRBV25-1 | TGTGCCAGCAGTGAATCCCCCCTAGTAATGAACACTGAAGCTTTCTTT | CASSESPLVMNTEAFF
. | TRBD2 | TRBJ2-1 | TRBV10-3 | TGTGCCATCAGTGAGGACCCTAGCGGGAGTACCTACAATGAGCAGTTCTTC | CAISEDPSGSTYNEQFF
few | TRBD1 | TRBJ2-7 | TRBV11-3 | TGTGCCAGCAGCTTAGGGACAGGGAACGTCTACGAGCAGTACTTC | CASSLGTGNVYEQYF
few | TRBD2 | TRBJ2-2 | TRBV5-4 | TGTGCCAGCAGCGTAGGACTAGCGGGACGCACCGGGGAGCTGTTTTTT | CASSVGLAGRTGELFF
few | TRBD2 | TRBJ2-3 | TRBV11-2 | TGTGCCAGCAGCCTCCAGCGGGGCCGCACAGATACGCAGTATTTT | CASSLQRGRTDTQYF